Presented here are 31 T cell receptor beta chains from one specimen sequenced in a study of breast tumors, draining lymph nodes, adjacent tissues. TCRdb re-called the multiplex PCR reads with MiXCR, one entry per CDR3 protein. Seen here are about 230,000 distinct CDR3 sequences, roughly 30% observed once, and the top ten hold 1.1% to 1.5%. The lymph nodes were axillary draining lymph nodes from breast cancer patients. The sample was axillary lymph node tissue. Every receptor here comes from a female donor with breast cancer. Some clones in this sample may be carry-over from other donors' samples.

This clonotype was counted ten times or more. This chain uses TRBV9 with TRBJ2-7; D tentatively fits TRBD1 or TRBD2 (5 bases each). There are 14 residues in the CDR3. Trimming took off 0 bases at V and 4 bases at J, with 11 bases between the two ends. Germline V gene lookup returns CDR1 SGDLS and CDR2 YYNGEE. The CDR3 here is CASSVGGNTYEQYF. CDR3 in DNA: TGTGCCAGCAGCGTAGGGGGGAATACTTACGAGCAGTACTTC.

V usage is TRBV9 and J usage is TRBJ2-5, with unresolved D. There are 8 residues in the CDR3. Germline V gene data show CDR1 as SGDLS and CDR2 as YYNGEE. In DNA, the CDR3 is TGTGACCAAGAGACCCAGTACTTC. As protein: CDQETQYF.

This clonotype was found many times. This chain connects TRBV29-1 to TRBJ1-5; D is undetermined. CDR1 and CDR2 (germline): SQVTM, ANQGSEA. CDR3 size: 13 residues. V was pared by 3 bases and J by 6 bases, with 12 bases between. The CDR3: CSVEIGSRQPQHF. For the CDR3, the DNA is TGCAGCGTTGAGATTGGGAGCCGTCAGCCCCAGCATTTT.

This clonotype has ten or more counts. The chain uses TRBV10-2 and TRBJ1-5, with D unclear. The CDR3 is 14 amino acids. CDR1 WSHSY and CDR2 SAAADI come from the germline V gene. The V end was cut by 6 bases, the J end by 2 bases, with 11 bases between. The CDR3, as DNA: TGCGCCAGCAGCCGAGACCCTCGCAATCAGCCCCAGCATTTT. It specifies CASSRDPRNQPQHF.

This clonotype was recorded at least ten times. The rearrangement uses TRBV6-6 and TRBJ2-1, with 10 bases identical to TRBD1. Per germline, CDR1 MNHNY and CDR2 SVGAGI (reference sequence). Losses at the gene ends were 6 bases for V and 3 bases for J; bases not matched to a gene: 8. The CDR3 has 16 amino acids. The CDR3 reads CASRPPGTGVYNEQFF. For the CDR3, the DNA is TGTGCCAGCAGACCGCCCGGGACAGGGGTCTACAATGAGCAGTTCTTC.

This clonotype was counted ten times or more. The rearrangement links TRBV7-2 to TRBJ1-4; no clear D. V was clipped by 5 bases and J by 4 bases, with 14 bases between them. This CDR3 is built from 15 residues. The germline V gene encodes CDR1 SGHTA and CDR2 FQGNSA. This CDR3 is CASSRTTHFNEKLFF. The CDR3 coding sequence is TGTGCCAGCAGCCGCACTACTCATTTTAATGAAAAACTGTTTTTT.

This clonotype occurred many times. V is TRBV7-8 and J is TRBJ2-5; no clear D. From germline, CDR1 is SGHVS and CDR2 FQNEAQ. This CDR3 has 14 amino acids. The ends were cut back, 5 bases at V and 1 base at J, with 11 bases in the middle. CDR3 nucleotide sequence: TGTGCCAGCAGCGCCTGGACCATCCAAGAGACCCAGTACTTC. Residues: CASSAWTIQETQYF.

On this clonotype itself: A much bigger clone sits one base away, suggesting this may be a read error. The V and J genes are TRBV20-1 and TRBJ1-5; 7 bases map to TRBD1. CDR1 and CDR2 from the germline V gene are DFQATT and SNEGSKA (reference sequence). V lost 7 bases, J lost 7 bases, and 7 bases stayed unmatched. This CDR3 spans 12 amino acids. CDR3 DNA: TGCAGTGGGAGACAGGGAGAGCAGCCCCAGCATTTT. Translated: CSGRQGEQPQHF.

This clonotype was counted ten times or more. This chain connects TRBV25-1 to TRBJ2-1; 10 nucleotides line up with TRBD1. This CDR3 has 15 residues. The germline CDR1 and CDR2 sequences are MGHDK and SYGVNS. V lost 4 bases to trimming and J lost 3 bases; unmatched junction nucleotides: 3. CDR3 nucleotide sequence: TGTGCCAGCAGTGGGGGACAGGGGTTCTACAATGAGCAGTTCTTC. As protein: CASSGGQGFYNEQFF. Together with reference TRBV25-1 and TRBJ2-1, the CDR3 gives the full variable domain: EADIYQTPRYLVIGTGKKITLECSQTMGHDKMYWYQQDPGMELHLIHYSYGVNSTEKGDLSSESTVSRIRTEHFPLTLESARPSHTSQYLCASSGGQGFYNEQFFGPGTRLTVL.

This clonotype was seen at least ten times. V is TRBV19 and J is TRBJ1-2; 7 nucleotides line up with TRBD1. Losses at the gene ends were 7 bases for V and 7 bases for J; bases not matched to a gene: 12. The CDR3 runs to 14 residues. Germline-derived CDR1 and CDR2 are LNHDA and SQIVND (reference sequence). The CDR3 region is CASNRQGAHFGYTF. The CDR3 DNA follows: TGTGCCAGTAACCGACAGGGTGCACATTTTGGCTACACCTTC.

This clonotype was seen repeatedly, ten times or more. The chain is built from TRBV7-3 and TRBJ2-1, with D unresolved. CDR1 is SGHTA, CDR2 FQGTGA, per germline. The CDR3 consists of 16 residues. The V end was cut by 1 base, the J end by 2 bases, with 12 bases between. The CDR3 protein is CASSLSSSPTYNEQFF. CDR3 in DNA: TGTGCCAGCAGCTTAAGTAGCTCTCCGACCTACAATGAGCAGTTCTTC.

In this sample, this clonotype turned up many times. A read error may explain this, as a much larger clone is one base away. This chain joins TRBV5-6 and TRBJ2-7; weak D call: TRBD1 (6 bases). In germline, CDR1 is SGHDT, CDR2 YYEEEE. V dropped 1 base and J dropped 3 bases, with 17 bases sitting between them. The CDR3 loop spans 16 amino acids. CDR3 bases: TGTGCCAGCAGCTTGCCAGGGGCTGCGACGGGCTACGAGCAGTACTTC. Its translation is CASSLPGAATGYEQYF.

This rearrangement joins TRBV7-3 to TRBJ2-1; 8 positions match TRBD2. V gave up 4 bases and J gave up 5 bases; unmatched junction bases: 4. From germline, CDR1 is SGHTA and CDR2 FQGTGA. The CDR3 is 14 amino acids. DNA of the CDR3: TGTGCCAGCAGCTCGGGACTAGGGGACAATGAGCAGTTCTTC. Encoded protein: CASSSGLGDNEQFF.

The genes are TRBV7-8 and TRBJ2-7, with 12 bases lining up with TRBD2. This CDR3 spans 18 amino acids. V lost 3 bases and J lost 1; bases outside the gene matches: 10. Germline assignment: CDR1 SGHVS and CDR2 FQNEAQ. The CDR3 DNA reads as TGTGCCAGCAGCTTGACTAGCGGGGGATGGAAGAGGTCCTACGAGCAGTACTTC. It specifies CASSLTSGGWKRSYEQYF.

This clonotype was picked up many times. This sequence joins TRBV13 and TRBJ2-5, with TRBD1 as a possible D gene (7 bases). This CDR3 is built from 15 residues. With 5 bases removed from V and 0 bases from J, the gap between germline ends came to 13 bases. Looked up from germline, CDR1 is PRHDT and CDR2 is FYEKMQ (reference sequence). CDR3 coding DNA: TGTGCCAGCAGCCCGCGGGGACAGTACCAAGAGACCCAGTACTTC. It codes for CASSPRGQYQETQYF.

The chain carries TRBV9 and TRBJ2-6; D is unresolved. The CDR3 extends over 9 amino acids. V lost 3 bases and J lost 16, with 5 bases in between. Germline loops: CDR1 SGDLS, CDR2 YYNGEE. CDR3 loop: CASSAGLTF. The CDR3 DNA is TGTGCCAGCAGCGCCGGGCTGACTTTC.

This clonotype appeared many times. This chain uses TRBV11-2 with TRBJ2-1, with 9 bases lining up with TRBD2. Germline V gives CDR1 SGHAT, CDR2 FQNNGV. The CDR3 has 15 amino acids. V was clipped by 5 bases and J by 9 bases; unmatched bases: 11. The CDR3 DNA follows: TGTGCCAGCAGCCCTCCGGGCGGGAGGGCCCGTGAGCAGTTCTTC. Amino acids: CASSPPGGRAREQFF.

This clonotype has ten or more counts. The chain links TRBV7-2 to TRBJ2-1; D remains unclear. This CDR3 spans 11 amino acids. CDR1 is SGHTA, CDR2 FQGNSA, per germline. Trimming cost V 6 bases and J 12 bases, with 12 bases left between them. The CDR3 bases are TGTGCCAGCAGACAAGGACCCTGGCAGTTCTTC. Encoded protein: CASRQGPWQFF.

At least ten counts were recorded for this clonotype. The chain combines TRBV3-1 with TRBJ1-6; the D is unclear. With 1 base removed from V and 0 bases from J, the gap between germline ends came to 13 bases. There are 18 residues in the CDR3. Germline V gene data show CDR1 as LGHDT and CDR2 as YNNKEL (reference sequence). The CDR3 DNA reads TGTGCCAGCAGCCAAGCTGGTGGCGGAAGCTCCTATAATTCACCCCTCCACTTT. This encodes CASSQAGGGSSYNSPLHF.

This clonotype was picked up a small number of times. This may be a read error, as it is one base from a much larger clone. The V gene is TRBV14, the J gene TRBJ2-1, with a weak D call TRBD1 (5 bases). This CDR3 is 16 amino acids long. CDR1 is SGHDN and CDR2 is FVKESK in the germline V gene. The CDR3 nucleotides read TGTGCCAGCAGCCACCTCAGGGATTCGACCTACAATGCGCAGTTCTTC. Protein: CASSHLRDSTYNAQFF.

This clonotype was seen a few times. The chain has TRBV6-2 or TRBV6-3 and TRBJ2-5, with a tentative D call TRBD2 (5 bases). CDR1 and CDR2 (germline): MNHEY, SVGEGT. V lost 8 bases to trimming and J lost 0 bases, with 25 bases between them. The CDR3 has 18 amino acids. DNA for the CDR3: TGTGCCAGCCTCTCAGATAAAACGTTGCGGGCCAACCAAGAGACCCAGTACTTC. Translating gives CASLSDKTLRANQETQYF.

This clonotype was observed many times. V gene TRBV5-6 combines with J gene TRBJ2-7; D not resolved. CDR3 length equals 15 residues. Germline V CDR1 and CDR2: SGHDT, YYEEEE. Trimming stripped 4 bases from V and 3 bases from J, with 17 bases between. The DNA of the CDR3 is TGTGCCAGCAGCCCCAACGCCGGTGGTAGCTACGAGCAGTACTTC. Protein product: CASSPNAGGSYEQYF.

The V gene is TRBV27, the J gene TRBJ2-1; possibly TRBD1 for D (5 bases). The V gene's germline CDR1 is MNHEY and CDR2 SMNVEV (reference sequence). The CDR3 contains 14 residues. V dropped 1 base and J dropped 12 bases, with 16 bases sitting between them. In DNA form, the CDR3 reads TGTGCCAGCAGTTTATTTGGGCCCAGCCAGGGGCAGTTCTTC. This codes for CASSLFGPSQGQFF.

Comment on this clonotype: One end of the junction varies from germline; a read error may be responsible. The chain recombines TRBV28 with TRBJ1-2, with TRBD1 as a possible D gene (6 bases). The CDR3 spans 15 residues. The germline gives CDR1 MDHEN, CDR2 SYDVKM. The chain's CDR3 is CASSRGGGGGYGHTF. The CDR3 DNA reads TGTGCCAGCAGCCGGGGGGGAGGGGGAGGCTATGGCCACACCTTC.

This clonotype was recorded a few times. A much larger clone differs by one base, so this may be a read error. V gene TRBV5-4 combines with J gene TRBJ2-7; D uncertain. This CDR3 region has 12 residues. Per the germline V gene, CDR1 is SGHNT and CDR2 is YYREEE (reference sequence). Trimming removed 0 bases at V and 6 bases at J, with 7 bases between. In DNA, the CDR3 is TGTGCCAGCAGCTTGGGAGAGGCCGAGCAGTACTTC. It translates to CASSLGEAEQYF.

The chain's CDR3 is CASSRASSYNEQFF. Written as DNA, the CDR3 is TGTGCCAGCTCACGGGCTAGCTCCTACAATGAGCAGTTCTTC. The chain has TRBV18 and TRBJ2-1; D is uncertain. Germline V gene data show CDR1 as KGHSH and CDR2 as LQKENI. With 4 bases removed from V and 0 bases from J, the gap between germline ends came to 7 bases. The CDR3 is made up of 14 amino acids.

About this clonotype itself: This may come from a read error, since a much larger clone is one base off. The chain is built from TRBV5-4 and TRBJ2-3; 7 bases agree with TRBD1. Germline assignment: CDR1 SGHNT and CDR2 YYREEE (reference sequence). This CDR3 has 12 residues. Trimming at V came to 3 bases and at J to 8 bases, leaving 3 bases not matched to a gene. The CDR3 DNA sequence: TGTGCCAGCAGCTCAACAGGGGCTACGCAGTATTTT. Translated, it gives CASSSTGATQYF.

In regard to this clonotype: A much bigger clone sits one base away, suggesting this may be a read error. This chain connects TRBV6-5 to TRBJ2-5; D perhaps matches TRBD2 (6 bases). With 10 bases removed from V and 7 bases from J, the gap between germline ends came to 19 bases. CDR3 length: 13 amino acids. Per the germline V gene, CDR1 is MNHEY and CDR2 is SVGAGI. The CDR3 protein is CATHLTSCGTQYF. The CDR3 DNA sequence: TGTGCCACCCACCTGACTAGTTGTGGGACCCAGTACTTC.

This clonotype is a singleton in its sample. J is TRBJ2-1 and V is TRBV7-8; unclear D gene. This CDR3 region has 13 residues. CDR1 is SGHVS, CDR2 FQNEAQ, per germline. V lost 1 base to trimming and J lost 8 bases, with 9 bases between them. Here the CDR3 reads CASSLGPAYEQFF. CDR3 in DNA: TGTGCCAGCAGCTTAGGCCCGGCCTATGAGCAGTTCTTC.

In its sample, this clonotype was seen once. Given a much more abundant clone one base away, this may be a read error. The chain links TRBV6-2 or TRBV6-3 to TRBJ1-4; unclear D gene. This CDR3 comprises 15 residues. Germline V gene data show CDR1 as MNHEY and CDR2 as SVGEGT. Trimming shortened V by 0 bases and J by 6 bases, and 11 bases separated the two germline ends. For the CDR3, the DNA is TGTGCCAGCAGTTACTCACGGACGAAGGATGAAAAACTGTTTTTT. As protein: CASSYSRTKDEKLFF.

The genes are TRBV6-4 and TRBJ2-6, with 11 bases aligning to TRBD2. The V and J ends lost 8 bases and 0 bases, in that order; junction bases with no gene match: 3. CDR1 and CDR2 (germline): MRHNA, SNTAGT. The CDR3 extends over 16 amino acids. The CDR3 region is CASATSGSSGANVLTF. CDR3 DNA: TGTGCCAGCGCCACTAGCGGGAGCTCTGGGGCCAACGTCCTGACTTTC.